The present T cell receptor beta chain was sequenced within a study of regulatory T cells in long-lasting Graves disease. The study, taken as a whole, reports: Newly diagnosed Graves' patients had higher TCR diversity than persistent ones.

Time point: persistent/refractory GD, antithyroid drugs over 5 years with positive TRAb. RNA isolated from PBMCs was used to make the TCR library. As collected, the peripheral blood samples measured around 9 milliliters each and went into EDTA tubes. Ten or more counts support this clonotype. The antigen is undetermined. CDR3 regions were amplified by Arm-PCR using iRepertoire HTBI primers to build TCR beta libraries. Each CDR3 protein is one row after TCRdb ran MiXCR on the multiplex PCR reads. The table lists hundreds of thousands of distinct CDR3 sequences, 20% to 25% of them singletons, with about an eighth in the top ten. Germline assignment: CDR1 SGHKS and CDR2 YYEKEE (reference sequence). The junction had 6 bases not matched to a gene; V was cut back by 3 bases and J by 4 bases. This CDR3 spans 15 amino acids.

The clonotype originates from a female donor with Graves disease. The chain is built from TRBV5-5 and TRBJ2-7, with TRBD2 identical over 11 bases. The material was peripheral blood mononuclear cells (PBMCs), obtained when the disease was refractory, from a patient treated with antithyroid drugs. The CDR3 here is CASSWELAGAYEQYF. CDR3 DNA sequence: TGTGCCAGCAGCTGGGAACTAGCGGGAGCTTACGAGCAGTACTTC.